Given below is one T cell receptor beta chain in context. Its antigen is still unknown. This specimen belongs to a study of T cells after yellow fever vaccination. Findings and limits, study-wide: Once the booster was given, most primary-vaccination clones reappeared, at approximately 97% for CD4 and over 70% for CD8.

Via MiXCR, TCRdb re-called the 5' RACE reads, giving one row per CDR3 protein. Among 610,000 or so distinct CDR3 sequences listed, more than 9% were seen once. Sequenced here: PBMCs, sampled on the day of the yellow fever booster vaccination. The TCR comes from a man aged 25-40 years who received the YFV17D yellow fever vaccine.

The CDR3 nucleotides are TGTGCCAGCAGTGCCAGCGGGAGGGTCTACAATGAGCAGTTCTTC. Translating gives CASSASGRVYNEQFF. This chain joins TRBV2 and TRBJ2-1; 10 bases line up with TRBD2. The CDR3 totals 15 residues. The germline V gene has CDR1 SNHLY and CDR2 FYNNEI. Trimming took 4 bases from V and 3 from J; bases not matched to a gene: 3.